Listed below are T cell receptor beta chains from one sample, sequenced in a study of shared clonotypes between healthy human individuals. Using immunoSEQ multiplex PCR, the repertoire was profiled, and TCRdb retains in-frame clones only, with some absent. The data show about 1.5 million clones, around 95% seen once. Sequencing was carried out using naive CD4+ T cells sorted from blood. The receptors here all came from a man aged 25 to 45 in good health. The CDR3 runs from the conserved cysteine through the conserved F or W. The D gene is left open where the match is weak. Only some rows state a clone size, as once, few, many or a class for expanded clones.

d_gene	abundance	j_gene	v_gene	CDR3aa	CDR3nt
NA	NA	TRBJ1-1	TRBV28	CASSLFWNTEAFF	TGTGCCAGCAGTCTATTCTGGAACACTGAAGCTTTCTTT
NA	NA	TRBJ1-1	TRBV27	CASSLGGDTEAFF	TGTGCCAGCAGTTTAGGAGGAGATACTGAAGCTTTCTTT
NA	NA	TRBJ2-7	TRBV5-1	CASSLGPSLYEQYF	TGCGCCAGCAGCCTGGGTCCGTCCCTCTACGAGCAGTACTTC
TRBD1	NA	TRBJ1-5	TRBV28	CASGQGIYSNQPQHF	TGTGCCAGCGGACAGGGGATTTATAGCAATCAGCCCCAGCATTTT
NA	NA	TRBJ2-4	TRBV18	CASSPNGNIQYF	TGTGCCAGCTCGCCGAATGGGAACATTCAGTACTTC
NA	NA	TRBJ1-1	TRBV27	CASSLQAREVNTEAFF	TGTGCCAGCAGTTTGCAGGCCAGGGAAGTGAACACTGAAGCTTTCTTT
TRBD2	NA	TRBJ2-1	TRBV10-3	CATGLAGDKDEQFF	TGTGCCACGGGACTAGCGGGAGATAAAGATGAGCAGTTCTTC
TRBD1	NA	TRBJ2-2	TRBV5-5	CASRPFWTGPANTGELFF	TGTGCCAGCAGGCCCTTTTGGACAGGCCCTGCGAACACCGGGGAGCTGTTTTTT
TRBD2	NA	TRBJ2-7	TRBV18	CASSPLVLAGGRDYEQYF	TGTGCCAGCTCACCACTCGTCCTAGCGGGAGGGCGGGACTACGAGCAGTACTTC
TRBD1	NA	TRBJ2-1	TRBV9	CASSIHRGIDEQFF	TGTGCCAGCAGCATACACAGGGGAATCGATGAGCAGTTCTTC
NA	NA	TRBJ2-3	TRBV11-2	CASSHGLTDTQYF	TGTGCCAGCAGCCACGGTTTAACAGATACGCAGTATTTT
TRBD1	NA	TRBJ2-7	TRBV29-1	CSVQDHRGKTYEQYF	TGCAGCGTTCAAGATCACAGGGGGAAAACCTACGAGCAGTACTTC
NA	once	TRBJ2-3	TRBV7-2	CASSLAWTRSTDTQYF	TGTGCCAGCAGCTTAGCGTGGACACGTAGCACAGATACGCAGTATTTT
NA	NA	TRBJ1-1	TRBV7-2	CASSPVGANTEAFF	TGTGCCAGCAGCCCAGTGGGGGCGAACACTGAAGCTTTCTTT
TRBD2	NA	TRBJ2-1	TRBV7-3	CASSLKSRGTSGGNEQFF	TGTGCCAGCAGCTTAAAATCCAGGGGGACTAGCGGAGGCAATGAGCAGTTCTTC
TRBD1	NA	TRBJ1-2	TRBV6-1	CASSTTGGVGYTF	TGTGCCAGCAGCACGACAGGGGGCGTTGGCTACACCTTC
TRBD1	NA	TRBJ1-2	TRBV10-3	CALGTGHGYTF	TGTGCCTTGGGGACAGGGCATGGCTACACCTTC
NA	NA	TRBJ1-1	TRBV21-1	CASSKYLSGLNTEAFF	TGTGCCAGCAGCAAGTACCTATCAGGACTGAACACTGAAGCTTTCTTT
NA	NA	TRBJ2-7	TRBV29-1	CSVGARGSGPSYEQYF	TGCAGCGTTGGGGCCCGAGGGAGCGGACCCTCCTACGAGCAGTACTTC
TRBD2	NA	TRBJ2-1	TRBV15	CATSREIGLAGNEQFF	TGTGCCACCAGCAGAGAAATAGGGCTAGCGGGCAATGAGCAGTTCTTC
NA	NA	TRBJ2-7	TRBV18	CASSPQVRSLYEQYF	TGTGCCAGCTCACCACAGGTCCGATCCCTCTACGAGCAGTACTTC
TRBD2	NA	TRBJ2-3	TRBV28	CASSNSGRRADTQYF	TGTGCCAGCAGTAATAGCGGGAGACGGGCAGATACGCAGTATTTT
TRBD2	NA	TRBJ2-3	TRBV2	CASSLPSGTKDTQYF	TGTGCCAGCAGCCTCCCTAGCGGGACGAAAGATACGCAGTATTTT
NA	few	TRBJ2-1	TRBV5-4	CASSLAGGNEQFF	TGTGCCAGCAGCCTCGCCGGCGGGAATGAGCAGTTCTTC
NA	NA	TRBJ2-1	TRBV5-1	CASSLPSNNEQFF	TGCGCCAGCAGCTTACCTAGTAACAATGAGCAGTTCTTC
TRBD1	NA	TRBJ2-3	TRBV5-1	CASSVVQGVTDTQYF	TGCGCCAGCAGCGTGGTACAGGGGGTCACAGATACGCAGTATTTT
NA	NA	TRBJ2-2	TRBV5-1	CASSATGTGNTGELFF	TGCGCCAGCAGCGCGACCGGGACCGGTAACACCGGGGAGCTGTTTTTT
TRBD1	NA	TRBJ1-2	TRBV5-1	CASSDGTGGVYGYTF	TGCGCCAGCAGCGACGGGACAGGCGGGGTTTATGGCTACACCTTC
NA	NA	TRBJ2-7	TRBV29-1	CSVEDLVQGSYEQYF	TGCAGCGTTGAAGATCTCGTACAGGGCTCCTACGAGCAGTACTTC
TRBD1	NA	TRBJ2-5	TRBV5-1	CASSPVPGQGTRQETQYF	TGCGCCAGCAGCCCGGTCCCGGGACAGGGGACTAGACAAGAGACCCAGTACTTC
TRBD1	once	TRBJ2-7	TRBV5-5	CASSLGQGPRYEQYF	TGTGCCAGCAGCTTGGGACAGGGGCCCCGCTACGAGCAGTACTTC
NA	NA	TRBJ2-2	TRBV5-1	CASSLGQTNTGELFF	TGCGCCAGCAGCTTGGGCCAGACTAACACCGGGGAGCTGTTTTTT
NA	NA	TRBJ2-3	TRBV2	CAGGASGTQYF	TGTGCCGGGGGGGCATCAGGGACGCAGTATTTT
NA	once	TRBJ2-3	TRBV9	CASSVEVGARSDTQYF	TGTGCCAGCAGCGTAGAGGTAGGGGCGCGTTCAGATACGCAGTATTTT
TRBD2	once	TRBJ2-1	TRBV9	CASSVELSGRAFMNEQFF	TGTGCCAGCAGCGTAGAACTCAGCGGGAGGGCCTTCATGAATGAGCAGTTCTTC
NA	NA	TRBJ1-5	TRBV7-9	CASSFSGVQPQHF	TGTGCCAGCAGCTTCTCCGGGGTTCAGCCCCAGCATTTT
NA	NA	TRBJ2-3	TRBV28	CASSTRGDTQYF	TGTGCCAGCAGTACCCGGGGGGATACGCAGTATTTT
NA	NA	TRBJ1-1	TRBV5-1	CASSQTPGTEAFF	TGCGCCAGCAGCCAGACTCCTGGGACTGAAGCTTTCTTT
TRBD2	NA	TRBJ2-1	TRBV11-3	CASSLDAGGDEQFF	TGTGCCAGCAGCTTAGACGCGGGAGGGGATGAGCAGTTCTTC
NA	NA	TRBJ2-1	TRBV11-3	CASSLSNEQFF	TGTGCCAGCAGCTTAAGCAATGAGCAGTTCTTC
NA	NA	TRBJ2-7	TRBV20-1	CSARRDHEQYF	TGCAGTGCGAGGCGGGACCACGAGCAGTACTTC
TRBD1	NA	TRBJ2-5	TRBV2	CASRPFTGGQETQYF	TGTGCCAGCAGACCTTTCACAGGGGGACAAGAGACCCAGTACTTC
TRBD1	NA	TRBJ2-7	TRBV15	CATSRAGTGPLGQYF	TGTGCCACCAGCAGAGCCGGGACAGGGCCTCTGGGGCAGTACTTC
NA	NA	TRBJ2-4	TRBV7-9	CASSPWGLSKNIQYF	TGTGCCAGCAGCCCCTGGGGCTTATCCAAAAACATTCAGTACTTC